The present T cell receptor (beta chain) was sequenced within a study of T cell changes during pregnancy in multiple sclerosis. This CDR3 contains 15 residues. Germline CDR1 is MNHNS and CDR2 is SASEGT. V lost 6 bases and J lost 1; bases outside the gene matches: 8. TCRdb's table, derived via immunoSEQ multiplex PCR, lists solely in-frame clones and lacks some. The repertoire holds about 21,000 clones, approximately 90% seen once, with 7% in the top ten. The V gene is TRBV6-1, the J gene TRBJ1-1; TRBD1 matches at 7 bases. This clonotype originated in a female donor in good health, enrolled as a control in a pregnancy study. The sample was CD8+ T cells from peripheral blood mononuclear cells, taken in the third trimester of pregnancy. The CDR3 DNA reads TGTGCCAGCAGCGCAGCCGGGACAGCGAACACTGAAGCTTTCTTT. It is translated as CASSAAGTANTEAFF.